The sequence of this TCR beta chain was determined in a study of T-cell memory formation after mild COVID-19. Study-wide results and limits: A second wave expanding day 15 to 37 was CD4+-biased; contracting clones were balanced. Pre-infection memory contained some responding clones, which suggested that cross-reactive memory had joined.

TCRdb re-analysed the 5' RACE reads in MiXCR, keeping a single row per CDR3 protein. Here the sample spans more than 200,000 distinct CDR3 sequences, roughly 15% being singletons. This CDR3 is 16 amino acids long. Unmatched junction bases numbered 6, after V lost 0 bases and J lost 6 bases. Germline V gene sequence: CDR1 SGHAT, CDR2 FQNNGV. In its sample, this clonotype was seen many times. The antigen is undetermined. Sequencing was performed on PBMCs or a T cell subset sorted from them (not recorded which). The chain is built from TRBV11-2 and TRBJ2-1; 9 bases line up with TRBD2. This receptor was taken from a man between 18 and 29 years old who had mild COVID-19 (a few samples of this study predate the infection). Cell type and time point are not known. DNA for the CDR3: TGTGCCAGCAGCTTAGATCTTTGGCGGGGGGGCAATGAGCAGTTCTTC. This codes for CASSLDLWRGGNEQFF.